The 9 T cell receptor beta chains given below trace back to one sample, sequenced in a study of T cell repertoires in cytomegalovirus infection (dated by TCRdb to between 2018 and 2021). Sequencing took place on an Illumina HiSeq 1500. TCRdb's own reprocessing of the public reads used fastp at Q25 and MiXCR and kept productive beta chains. Under each unique CDR3 protein, matching rows form one entry showing the most common genes and DNA. Here the sample has 200,000 to 250,000 distinct CDR3 sequences; under 25% occur a single time. The biggest ten clones account for over 15% of the sample. The sample comprised CD8+ T cells from PBMCs. The receptors come from a human donor in good health (CMV status not recorded). Some clones in this sample may be carry-over from other donors' samples.

This clonotype has just one count. The chain uses TRBV20-1 and TRBJ2-1; a weak D match, TRBD1 (6 bases). Germline V CDR1 and CDR2: DFQATT, SNEGSKA (reference sequence). V lost 2 bases, J lost 3 bases, and 14 bases lay in between. This CDR3 contains 15 residues. CDR3 nucleotides: TGCAGTGCTAGACCAAGCGGACAGAGCTACAATGAGCAGTTCTTC. Residues: CSARPSGQSYNEQFF.

The genes are TRBV4-2 and TRBJ2-1; no firm D call. The CDR3 contains 13 residues. Trimming stripped 8 bases from V and 9 bases from J, with 17 bases between. The germline gives CDR1 LGHNA, CDR2 YNFKEQ. CDR3 bases: TGTGCCAGCCGTTCCCTCTCGGCATCTGAGCAGTTCTTC. It codes for CASRSLSASEQFF.

This clonotype was seen more than once but under ten times. The chain recombines TRBV20-1 with TRBJ2-7, with 8 bases aligning to TRBD2. Looked up from germline, CDR1 is DFQATT and CDR2 is SNEGSKA (reference sequence). V trimming: 0 bases; J trimming: 4 bases; junction bases outside the gene matches: 8. The CDR3 sequence is 15 residues long. CDR3 nucleotides: TGCAGTGCTAGAGATTTAGTGGGGACTAGTTACGAGCAGTACTTC. It encodes CSARDLVGTSYEQYF.

V usage is TRBV6-1 and J usage is TRBJ2-7, with 8 bases matching TRBD1. J was trimmed by 0 bases and V by 6 bases; bases with no gene match: 13. Germline loops: CDR1 MNHNS, CDR2 SASEGT. The CDR3 runs to 17 residues. This chain's CDR3 is CASRPNFGTGSSYEQYF. The CDR3 DNA sequence: TGTGCCAGCAGGCCCAATTTCGGGACAGGTAGCTCCTACGAGCAGTACTTC.

The rearrangement uses TRBV29-1 and TRBJ2-1; TRBD2 is a possible D gene (6 bases). The V gene lost 3 bases and the J gene lost 9 bases, with 6 bases spanning the gap. The CDR3 spans 10 residues. CDR1 and CDR2 (germline): SQVTM, ANQGSEA. The DNA for the CDR3 is TGCAGCGTTGACGGGGGTGAGCAGTTCTTC. Translation gives CSVDGGEQFF.

The chain recombines TRBV10-3 with TRBJ2-2; D may be TRBD1 (7 bases). Germline CDR1 ENHRY, CDR2 SYGVKD. The CDR3 contains 16 residues. The V end was cut by 4 bases, the J end by 3 bases, with 15 bases between. CDR3 bases: TGTGCCATCAGTGTTACAGGGGACTCGTACACCGGGGAGCTGTTTTTT. Amino acids: CAISVTGDSYTGELFF.

This clonotype was picked up many times. The chain couples TRBV7-2 to TRBJ2-1, with TRBD2 identical over 9 bases. Per the germline V gene, CDR1 is SGHTA and CDR2 is FQGNSA. CDR3 length: 15 residues. V dropped 2 bases and J dropped 7; count of bases not matched to a gene: 6. CDR3 DNA sequence: TGTGCCAGCAGCTTATTCCGCGGGGGGGCTAATGAGCAGTTCTTC. As protein: CASSLFRGGANEQFF.

On this clonotype itself: A much more abundant neighbour one base away suggests this may be a read error. The chain has TRBV12-3 or TRBV12-4 and TRBJ1-5, with D possibly being TRBD1 (6 bases). The ends were cut back, 4 bases at V and 0 bases at J, with 10 bases in the middle. This CDR3 region has 15 residues. The CDR3 is CASSSPGDSNQPQHF. CDR3 coding DNA: TGTGCCAGCAGTTCGCCAGGGGATAGCAATCAGCCCCAGCATTTT.

The chain uses TRBV7-3 and TRBJ2-7; 7 bases fit TRBD1. The CDR3 consists of 13 residues. Per the germline V gene, CDR1 is SGHTA and CDR2 is FQGTGA. With V trimmed by 5 bases and J by 5 bases, 6 bases remained unmatched. The CDR3 loop is CASSQTGLNEQYF. CDR3 nucleotides: TGTGCCAGCAGCCAGACAGGGTTGAACGAGCAGTACTTC.